These 16 T cell receptor beta chains originate from one sample sequenced in a study of cytomegalovirus exposure and HLA in healthy donors. The PCR used 60 Vbeta and 13 Jbeta primers. The protocol was immunoSEQ multiplex PCR, while the TCRdb copy is restricted to in-frame clones and leaves out a portion. The sample shows about 140,000 clones, roughly 75% of them seen only once. Sequenced material: PBMCs. The receptors were sampled from a female donor in good health and CMV-seronegative.

V is TRBV6-5 and J is TRBJ1-2; D remains ambiguous. The CDR3 has 13 residues. V was pared by 6 bases and J by 1 base, with 9 bases between. Per the germline V gene, CDR1 is MNHEY and CDR2 is SVGAGI. CDR3 sequence reads: CASRETVNYGYTF. For the CDR3, the DNA is TGTGCCAGCAGGGAGACGGTTAACTATGGCTACACCTTC.

The DNA for the CDR3 is TGTGCCAGCCGGGACAGGGGCGAGCAGCCCCAGCATTTT. This translates into CASRDRGEQPQHF. The chain recombines TRBV19 with TRBJ1-5; the match to TRBD1 covers 10 bases. V shed 9 bases and J 7 bases; nucleotides not matched to a gene: 6. CDR3 length equals 13 residues. From germline, CDR1 is LNHDA and CDR2 SQIVND (reference sequence).

The chain is built from TRBV28 and TRBJ1-5; D not resolved. Trimming stripped 3 bases from V and 2 bases from J, with 5 bases between. Looked up from germline, CDR1 is MDHEN and CDR2 is SYDVKM. This CDR3 comprises 13 residues. The CDR3 DNA reads TGTGCCAGCAGTTTTAGTCGCAATCAGCCCCAGCATTTT. Residues: CASSFSRNQPQHF.

The CDR3, as DNA: TGTGCCAGCAGCTTGCTAGCGGGGGGGTATACAGATACGCAGTATTTT. Residues: CASSLLAGGYTDTQYF. The chain uses TRBV5-4 and TRBJ2-3; TRBD2 agrees at 12 bases. Germline CDR1 SGHNT, CDR2 YYREEE (reference sequence). The CDR3 loop spans 16 amino acids. V dropped 1 base and J dropped 3; count of bases not matched to a gene: 3.

The chain carries TRBV4-1 and TRBJ1-1; possible D gene TRBD1, 6 bases. Germline loops: CDR1 MGHRA, CDR2 YSYEKL. The germline V and J ends were trimmed by 7 bases and 6 bases, with 12 bases remaining between them. The CDR3 length is 12 residues. In nucleotides, the CDR3 is TGCGCCAGCAAACGGACAGAGGCTGAAGCTTTCTTT. Its protein is CASKRTEAEAFF.

The chain employs TRBV2 and TRBJ2-1; TRBD2 is a possible D gene (5 bases). V dropped 4 bases and J dropped 8 bases, with 15 bases sitting between them. The CDR3 covers 14 residues. The germline CDR1 and CDR2 sequences are SNHLY and FYNNEI. The CDR3 sequence is CASSGVAGRDEQFF. DNA for the CDR3: TGTGCCAGCAGTGGCGTTGCGGGTCGTGATGAGCAGTTCTTC.

This clone was found once. Compared with germline, one end of the junction differs, possibly owing to a read error. The chain is built from TRBV7-9 and TRBJ1-1; TRBD1 aligns across 8 bases. CDR1 is SEHNR and CDR2 is FQNEAQ in the germline V gene (reference sequence). This CDR3 is built from 14 residues. The CDR3 reads CSSRGQAQVTEAFF. CDR3 coding DNA: TGTTCCAGCAGGGGACAGGCGCAAGTCACTGAAGCTTTCTTT. The full variable domain, in which reference TRBV7-9 and TRBJ1-1 provide the parts outside the CDR3, is DTGVSQNPRHKITKRGQNVTFRCDPISEHNRLYWYRQTLGQGPEFLTYFQNEAQLEKSRLLSDRFSAERPKGSFSTLEIQRTEQGDSAMYLCSSRGQAQVTEAFFGQGTRLTVV.

This clone was seen more than once but under ten times. The chain couples TRBV6-6 to TRBJ1-1, with no clear D. This CDR3 is built from 12 residues. The ends were cut back, 0 bases at V and 8 bases at J, with 7 bases in the middle. Germline V CDR1 and CDR2: MNHNY, SVGAGI (reference sequence). This CDR3 reads CASSYSTGEAFF. DNA of the CDR3: TGTGCCAGCAGTTACTCGACGGGAGAAGCTTTCTTT.

The V call is TRBV7-9, the J call TRBJ1-1; D ambiguous. CDR1 is SEHNR and CDR2 is FQNEAQ in the germline V gene (reference sequence). Trimming removed 1 base from V and 4 bases from J, with 10 bases in between. The CDR3 is 14 residues long. The CDR3 DNA reads as TGTGCCAGCAGCTTAGTCTCTAGAATCACTGAAGCTTTCTTT. Amino acid sequence: CASSLVSRITEAFF.

The chain carries TRBV29-1 and TRBJ1-1; D gene uncertain. Germline CDR1 is SQVTM and CDR2 is ANQGSEA. V lost 5 bases, J lost 4 bases, and 5 bases lay in between. This CDR3 contains 10 residues. The CDR3 DNA follows: TGCAGCGTTTATAGCACTGAAGCTTTCTTT. It translates to CSVYSTEAFF.

CDR3 sequence (DNA): TGTGCCAGCAGCTTAACTGGGAGCCCACATAATGAGCAGTTCTTC. Translated, it gives CASSLTGSPHNEQFF. The V gene is TRBV7-3, the J gene TRBJ2-1; D possibly corresponds to TRBD2 (5 bases). The V gene's germline CDR1 is SGHTA and CDR2 FQGTGA. The CDR3 runs to 15 residues. V lost 0 bases and J 7 bases, leaving 13 bases between the germline ends.

This chain uses TRBV15 with TRBJ2-5, with 7 bases matching TRBD1. CDR1 is LNHNV, CDR2 YYDKDF, per germline (reference sequence). This CDR3 spans 16 amino acids. The trim removed 6 bases at V and 5 bases at J, leaving 15 bases unmatched. The CDR3 DNA is TGTGCCACCAGGGGAGAGTTAAGGGGGCTTAGGGAGACCCAGTACTTC. The encoded protein is CATRGELRGLRETQYF. The full variable domain, in which reference TRBV15 and TRBJ2-5 provide the parts outside the CDR3, is DAMVIQNPRYQVTQFGKPVTLSCSQTLNHNVMYWYQQKSSQAPKLLFHYYDKDFNNEADTPDNFQSRRPNTSFCFLDIRSPGLGDTAMYLCATRGELRGLRETQYFGPGTRLLVL.

This clone was observed a single time. The chain links TRBV7-9 to TRBJ1-2, with TRBD1 matching 7 bases. CDR3 length: 15 residues. The ends lost 1 base at V and 2 bases at J; junction bases unmatched: 4. The germline CDR1 and CDR2 sequences are SEHNR and FQNEAQ (reference sequence). CDR3 protein: CASSLETGINYGYTF. CDR3 in DNA: TGTGCCAGCAGCTTAGAGACAGGGATAAACTATGGCTACACCTTC. Complete variable domain (other parts from reference TRBV7-9 and TRBJ1-2): DTGVSQNPRHKITKRGQNVTFRCDPISEHNRLYWYRQTLGQGPEFLTYFQNEAQLEKSRLLSDRFSAERPKGSFSTLEIQRTEQGDSAMYLCASSLETGINYGYTFGSGTRLTVV.

V and J are TRBV19 and TRBJ1-2; D is perhaps TRBD1 (6 bases). Germline assignment: CDR1 LNHDA and CDR2 SQIVND (reference sequence). V was shortened by 7 bases and J by 1 base, with 10 bases between the two germline ends. The CDR3 runs to 13 residues. For the CDR3, the DNA is TGTGCCAGTACCAGAGGGGGTAACTATGGCTACACCTTC. It is translated as CASTRGGNYGYTF.

The chain links TRBV28 to TRBJ1-2, with 7 nucleotides matching TRBD1. Germline V lookup: CDR1 MDHEN, CDR2 SYDVKM. The CDR3 is 17 amino acids. V gave up 4 bases and J gave up 2 bases; unmatched junction bases: 13. This CDR3 reads CASSYLWGSQGNYGYTF. In DNA, the CDR3 is TGTGCCAGCAGTTACCTATGGGGTTCACAGGGGAACTATGGCTACACCTTC.

The CDR3 reads CASSFPHGTGVGYTF. CDR3 DNA: TGTGCCAGCAGTTTTCCCCACGGGACAGGGGTGGGCTACACCTTC. The gene calls are TRBV28 and TRBJ1-2; 10 nucleotides line up with TRBD1. J was trimmed by 8 bases and V by 3 bases; bases with no gene match: 9. The CDR3 contains 15 residues. The germline V gene encodes CDR1 MDHEN and CDR2 SYDVKM.